This T cell receptor (beta chain) was retrieved from a study of blood T cell repertoires in COVID-19. About the study: The cDNA or gDNA used as material had been derived from T cells, B-cell-depleted T cells, or PBMCs.

In germline, CDR1 is GTSNPN, CDR2 SVGIG (reference sequence). CDR3 size: 14 residues. Trimming at V came to 4 bases and at J to 4 bases, leaving 8 bases not matched to a gene. Generated by immunoSEQ multiplex PCR, the TCRdb table keeps only in-frame clones and is missing some. The sample gives roughly 340,000 clones, 85% to 90% of which show up once; approximately 7.3% is in the top ten. This TCR was sampled from a woman aged 70-85 years with COVID-19, enrolled during active disease. The rearrangement uses TRBV30 and TRBJ1-2, with 8 bases aligning to TRBD1. Sequencing was performed on peripheral blood. In DNA form, the CDR3 reads TGTGCCTGGAAAACCACAGGGGGTGTCTATGGCTACACCTTC. Protein product: CAWKTTGGVYGYTF.